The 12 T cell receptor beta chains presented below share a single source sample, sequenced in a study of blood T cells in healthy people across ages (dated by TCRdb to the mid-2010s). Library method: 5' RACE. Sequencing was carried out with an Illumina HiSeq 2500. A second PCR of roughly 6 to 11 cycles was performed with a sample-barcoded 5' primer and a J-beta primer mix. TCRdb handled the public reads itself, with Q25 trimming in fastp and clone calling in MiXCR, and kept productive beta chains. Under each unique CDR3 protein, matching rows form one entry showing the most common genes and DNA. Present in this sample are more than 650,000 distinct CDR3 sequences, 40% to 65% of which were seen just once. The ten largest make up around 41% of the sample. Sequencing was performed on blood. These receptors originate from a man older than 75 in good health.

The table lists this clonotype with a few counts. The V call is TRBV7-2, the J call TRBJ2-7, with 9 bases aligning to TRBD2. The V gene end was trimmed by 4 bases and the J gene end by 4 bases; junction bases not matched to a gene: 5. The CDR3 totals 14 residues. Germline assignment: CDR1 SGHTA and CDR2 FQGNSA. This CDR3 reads CASSSSGTLYEQYF. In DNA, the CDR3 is TGTGCCAGCAGCTCTAGCGGGACATTGTACGAGCAGTACTTC.

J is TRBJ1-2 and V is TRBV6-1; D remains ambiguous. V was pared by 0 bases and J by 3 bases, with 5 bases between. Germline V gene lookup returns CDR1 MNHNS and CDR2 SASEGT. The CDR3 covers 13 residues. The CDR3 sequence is CASSEASDYGYTF. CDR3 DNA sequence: TGTGCCAGCAGTGAAGCATCCGACTATGGCTACACCTTC.

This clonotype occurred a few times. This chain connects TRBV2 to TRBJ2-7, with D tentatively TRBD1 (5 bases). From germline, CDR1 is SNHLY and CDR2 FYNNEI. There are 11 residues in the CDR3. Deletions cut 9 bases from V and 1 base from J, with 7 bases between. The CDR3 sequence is CASRQSYEQYF. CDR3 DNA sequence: TGTGCCAGTAGACAGTCCTACGAGCAGTACTTC.

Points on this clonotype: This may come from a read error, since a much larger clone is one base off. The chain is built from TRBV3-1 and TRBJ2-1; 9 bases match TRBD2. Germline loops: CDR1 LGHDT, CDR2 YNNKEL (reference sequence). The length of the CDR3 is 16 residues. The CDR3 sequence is CASSSAHAGGHNKQFF. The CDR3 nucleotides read TGTGCCAGCAGCTCCGCTCACGCGGGAGGGCACAATAAGCAGTTCTTC.

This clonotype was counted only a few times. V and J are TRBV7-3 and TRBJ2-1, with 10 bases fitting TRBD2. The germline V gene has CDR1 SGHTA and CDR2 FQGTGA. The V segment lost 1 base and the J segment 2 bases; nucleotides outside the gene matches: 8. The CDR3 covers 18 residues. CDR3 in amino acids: CASSLNSPGLATYNEQFF. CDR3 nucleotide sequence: TGTGCCAGCAGCTTAAATTCTCCGGGACTAGCGACCTACAATGAGCAGTTCTTC.

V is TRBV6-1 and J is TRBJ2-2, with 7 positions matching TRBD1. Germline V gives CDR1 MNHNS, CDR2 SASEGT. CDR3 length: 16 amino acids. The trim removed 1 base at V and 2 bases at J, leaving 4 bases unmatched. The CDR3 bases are TGTGCCAGCAGTGAAGGGTGGACAGGAAACACCGGGGAGCTGTTTTTT. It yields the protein CASSEGWTGNTGELFF.

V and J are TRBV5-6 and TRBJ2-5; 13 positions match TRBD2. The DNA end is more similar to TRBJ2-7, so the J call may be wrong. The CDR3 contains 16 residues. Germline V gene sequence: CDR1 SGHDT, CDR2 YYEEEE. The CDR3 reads CASSLWTSGGYNEQYF. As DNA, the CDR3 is TGTGCCAGCAGCTTATGGACTAGCGGGGGATACAACGAGCAGTACTTC.

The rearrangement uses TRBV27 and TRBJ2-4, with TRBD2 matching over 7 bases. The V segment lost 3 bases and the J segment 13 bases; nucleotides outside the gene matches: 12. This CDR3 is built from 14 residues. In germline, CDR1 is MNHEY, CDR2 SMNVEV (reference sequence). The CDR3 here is CASSLTSSAGEQYF. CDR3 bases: TGTGCCAGCAGTTTGACATCCTCGGCGGGGGAGCAGTACTTC.

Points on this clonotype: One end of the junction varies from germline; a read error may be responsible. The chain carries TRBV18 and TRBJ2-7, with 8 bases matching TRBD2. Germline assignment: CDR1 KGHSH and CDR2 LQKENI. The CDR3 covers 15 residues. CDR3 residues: CANSPLSGSGYEQYF. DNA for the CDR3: TGTGCCAACTCACCATTGAGCGGGAGCGGATACGAGCAGTACTTC.

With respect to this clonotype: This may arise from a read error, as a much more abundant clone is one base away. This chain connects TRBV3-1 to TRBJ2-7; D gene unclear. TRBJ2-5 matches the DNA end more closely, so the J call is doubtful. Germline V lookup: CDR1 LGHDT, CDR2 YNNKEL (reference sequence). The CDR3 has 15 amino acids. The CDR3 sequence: CASSQQRAGQETQYF. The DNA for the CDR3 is TGTGCCAGCAGCCAGCAACGAGCTGGCCAAGAGACCCAGTACTTC.

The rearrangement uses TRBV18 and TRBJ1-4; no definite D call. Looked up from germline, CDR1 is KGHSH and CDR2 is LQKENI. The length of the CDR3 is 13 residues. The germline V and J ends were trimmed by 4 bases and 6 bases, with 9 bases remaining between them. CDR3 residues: CASSLERDEKLFF. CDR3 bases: TGTGCCAGCTCACTGGAACGAGATGAAAAACTGTTTTTT.

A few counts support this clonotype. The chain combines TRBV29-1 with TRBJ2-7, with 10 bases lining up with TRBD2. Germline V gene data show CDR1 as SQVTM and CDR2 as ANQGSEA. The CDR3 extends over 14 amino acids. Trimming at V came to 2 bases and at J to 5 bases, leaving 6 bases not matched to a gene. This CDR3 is CSVEKLAGTNEQYF. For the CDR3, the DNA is TGCAGCGTTGAAAAACTAGCGGGAACCAACGAGCAGTACTTC.